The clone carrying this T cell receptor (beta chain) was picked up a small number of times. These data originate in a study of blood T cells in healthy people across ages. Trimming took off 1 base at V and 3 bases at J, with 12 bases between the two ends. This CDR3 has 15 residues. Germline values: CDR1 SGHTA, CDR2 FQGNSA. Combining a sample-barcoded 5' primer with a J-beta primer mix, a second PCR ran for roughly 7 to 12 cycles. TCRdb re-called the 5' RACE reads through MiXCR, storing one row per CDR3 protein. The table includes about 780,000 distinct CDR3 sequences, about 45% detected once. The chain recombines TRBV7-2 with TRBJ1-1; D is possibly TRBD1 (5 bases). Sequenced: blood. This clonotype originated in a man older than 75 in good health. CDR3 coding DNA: TGTGCCAGCAGCTTAGATGGGGGGGGGTACACTGAAGCTTTCTTT. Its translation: CASSLDGGGYTEAFF. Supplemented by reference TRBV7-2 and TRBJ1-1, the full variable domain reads GAGVSQSPSNKVTEKGKDVELRCDPISGHTALYWYRQSLGQGLEFLIYFQGNSAPDKSGLPSDRFSAERTGGSVSTLTIQRTQQEDSAVYLCASSLDGGGYTEAFFGQGTRLTVV.